These 30 T cell receptor beta chains came from one sample sequenced in a study of CD8+ T cells in alopecia areata. Sequencing templates came from extracted RNA that was reverse transcribed into cDNA. The repertoire was sequenced with immunoSEQ multiplex PCR; TCRdb's copy has only in-frame clones and lacks some. Of roughly 220,000 clones in the sample, approximately 70% are singletons; the top ten hold 0.95% to 1.5%. Treatment here: oral pan-JAK inhibitor, 5-10 mg twice daily. The sequences come from CD4+ T cells sorted from blood, collected at roughly week 45, from a patient treated with tofacitinib. All receptors derive from a human donor with alopecia areata.

For the CDR3, the DNA is TGTGCCAGCAGCCCCATCACGGGACAGGGTGCCTACGAGCAGTACTTC. As protein: CASSPITGQGAYEQYF. This chain connects TRBV11-2 to TRBJ2-7; 9 nucleotides agree with TRBD1. With V trimmed by 5 bases and J by 2 bases, 10 bases remained unmatched. Germline V lookup: CDR1 SGHAT, CDR2 FQNNGV. The CDR3 totals 16 residues.

Comment on this clone: Different DNA sequences within this sample yield the same CDR3. V usage is TRBV13 and J usage is TRBJ1-3; D gene unclear. Germline V gives CDR1 PRHDT, CDR2 FYEKMQ (reference sequence). V was trimmed by 1 base and J by 4 bases, leaving 5 bases between them. The CDR3 has 13 amino acids. The CDR3 bases are TGTGCCAGCAGCTTAGTGTCGGGAAACACCATATATTTT. Protein product: CASSLVSGNTIYF.

The chain carries TRBV6-5 and TRBJ1-4, with D hard to call. V was cut by 5 bases and J by 4 bases, with 14 bases left in between. Germline-derived CDR1 and CDR2 are MNHEY and SVGAGI. This CDR3 region has 15 residues. CDR3 amino acids: CASSPLTRSNEKLFF. CDR3 nucleotide sequence: TGTGCCAGCAGTCCCTTGACACGAAGTAATGAAAAACTGTTTTTT.

The J gene is TRBJ1-1, the V gene TRBV4-3; unclear D gene. V dropped 0 bases and J dropped 2 bases, with 10 bases sitting between them. The CDR3 runs to 15 residues. Germline V CDR1 and CDR2: LGHNA, YSLEER. The CDR3 loop is CASSQDRHQNTEAFF. The DNA of the CDR3 is TGCGCCAGCAGCCAAGACAGACACCAAAACACTGAAGCTTTCTTT.

In this sample, this clone turned up a few times. The gene calls are TRBV11-3 and TRBJ2-1; TRBD2 agrees at 12 bases. The CDR3 runs 14 residues. The trim removed 5 bases at V and 7 bases at J, leaving 3 bases unmatched. Germline CDR1 reads SGHNT; CDR2 reads YENEEA. The CDR3 DNA sequence: TGTGCCAGCAGCCGACTAGCGGGGGTAAATGAGCAGTTCTTC. This translates into CASSRLAGVNEQFF.

The chain joins TRBV7-2 to TRBJ1-6; D may be TRBD1 (6 bases). Trimming stripped 5 bases from V and 7 bases from J, with 15 bases between. The CDR3 extends over 15 amino acids. From germline, CDR1 is SGHTA and CDR2 FQGNSA. CDR3: CASSVQGLQNSPLHF. In DNA, the CDR3 is TGTGCCAGCAGCGTACAGGGATTGCAAAATTCACCCCTCCACTTT.

The sample holds a few counts of this clone. V gene TRBV11-2 combines with J gene TRBJ1-2; perhaps TRBD1 as D (6 bases). Trimming stripped 4 bases from V and 8 bases from J, with 11 bases between. The CDR3 covers 12 residues. Germline V gene lookup returns CDR1 SGHAT and CDR2 FQNNGV. The CDR3 DNA is TGTGCCAGCAGCTCTACAGGGATAGGCTACACCTTC. This encodes CASSSTGIGYTF. Together with reference TRBV11-2 and TRBJ1-2, the CDR3 gives the full variable domain: EAGVAQSPRYKIIEKRQSVAFWCNPISGHATLYWYQQILGQGPKLLIQFQNNGVVDDSQLPKDRFSAERLKGVDSTLKIQPAKLEDSAVYLCASSSTGIGYTFGSGTRLTVV.

About this clone itself: The sample holds other DNA sequences that translate to the same CDR3. The chain recombines TRBV5-1 with TRBJ2-2; 8 nucleotides line up with TRBD2. The J segment lost 1 base and the V segment lost 2 bases, leaving 1 base of the junction unmatched. Germline-derived CDR1 and CDR2 are SGHRS and YFSETQ. The CDR3 is made up of 15 amino acids. This CDR3 is CASSLSGGNTGELFF. The DNA of the CDR3 is TGCGCCAGCAGCTTAAGCGGGGGGAACACCGGGGAGCTGTTTTTT.

CDR3 nucleotides: TGTGCCAGCTCACCAACCCATACGGGGGGCTACACCTTC. It is translated as CASSPTHTGGYTF. J is TRBJ1-2 and V is TRBV18; D unclear. CDR1 and CDR2 from the germline V gene are KGHSH and LQKENI. This CDR3 has 13 amino acids. V lost 2 bases and J 8 bases, leaving 12 bases between the germline ends.

The table lists this clone with a few counts. This chain joins TRBV29-1 and TRBJ2-7, with a possible D match to TRBD1 (6 bases). Trimming left V 7 bases short and J 5 bases short, with 18 bases between. From germline, CDR1 is SQVTM and CDR2 ANQGSEA. CDR3 length equals 13 residues. Written as DNA, the CDR3 is TGCAGCGGTGGGGGTACAGGGAACCACGAGCAGTACTTC. Residues: CSGGGTGNHEQYF.

The rearrangement joins TRBV5-1 to TRBJ2-7; D call uncertain. This CDR3 comprises 14 residues. The germline V gene has CDR1 SGHRS and CDR2 YFSETQ. V dropped 0 bases and J dropped 2 bases, with 9 bases sitting between them. CDR3 sequence: CASSLEGSTYEQYF. CDR3 DNA: TGCGCCAGCAGCTTGGAGGGTAGTACCTACGAGCAGTACTTC.

The rearrangement joins TRBV29-1 to TRBJ1-5; no firm D call. V gave up 7 bases and J gave up 0 bases, with 10 bases separating them. The CDR3 covers 13 residues. Germline CDR1 and CDR2: SQVTM and ANQGSEA. CDR3 nucleotide sequence: TGCAGCGCTTCCAGCGATAGCAATCAGCCCCAGCATTTT. Its translation is CSASSDSNQPQHF.

This clone was seen a handful of times. This chain links TRBV21-1 with TRBJ1-2. TRBV21-1 constitutes a pseudogene. The length of the CDR3 is 14 residues. The CDR3: CAKGAREGLYGYTF. The CDR3 DNA is TGTGCCAAAGGCGCGCGGGAGGGCCTCTATGGCTACACCTTC.

The gene calls are TRBV5-6 and TRBJ2-1, with TRBD1 as a possible D gene (6 bases). The CDR3 has 15 residues. Germline V gene sequence: CDR1 SGHDT, CDR2 YYEEEE. V was cut by 4 bases and J by 2 bases, with 13 bases left in between. The CDR3 coding sequence is TGTGCCAGCAGCGTGGACAGCCGGGCCTACAATGAGCAGTTCTTC. It translates to CASSVDSRAYNEQFF.

This chain connects TRBV5-1 to TRBJ1-4; D not resolved. The CDR3 has 13 amino acids. Germline V gene sequence: CDR1 SGHRS, CDR2 YFSETQ. Trimming stripped 4 bases from V and 6 bases from J, with 10 bases between. CDR3 DNA sequence: TGCGCCAGCAGCAAGGGAGCGGATGAAAAACTGTTTTTT. Protein: CASSKGADEKLFF.

J is TRBJ2-7 and V is TRBV7-2, with D perhaps matching TRBD1 (6 bases). Trimming removed 6 bases from V and 7 bases from J, with 16 bases in between. The CDR3 runs to 13 residues. The germline V gene has CDR1 SGHTA and CDR2 FQGNSA. The CDR3 loop reads CASSLMGAREQYF. CDR3 nucleotide sequence: TGTGCCAGCAGTCTTATGGGGGCGCGGGAGCAGTACTTC.

In this sample, this clone turned up many times. The rearrangement links TRBV6-4 to TRBJ2-1, with TRBD2 matching over 10 bases. The V and J ends lost 3 bases and 3 bases, in that order; junction bases with no gene match: 2. Germline CDR1 MRHNA, CDR2 SNTAGT. The CDR3 has 15 residues. The DNA of the CDR3 is TGTGCCAGCAGTGAAGCTAGCGGGGGCTACAATGAGCAGTTCTTC. This codes for CASSEASGGYNEQFF.

The chain employs TRBV29-1 and TRBJ2-1; unclear D gene. The CDR3 is 15 residues long. The germline V and J ends were trimmed by 5 bases and 0 bases, with 14 bases remaining between them. Germline-derived CDR1 and CDR2 are SQVTM and ANQGSEA. The CDR3 nucleotides read TGCAGCGTTCAAGGTGTGCCGAGCTCCTACAATGAGCAGTTCTTC. It specifies CSVQGVPSSYNEQFF.

DNA of the CDR3: TGCGCCAGCAGCCCCGGACCGGGACAGGGGTTAACAAAGGCCCAGCATTTT. Residues: CASSPGPGQGLTKAQHF. The rearrangement links TRBV4-3 to TRBJ1-5, with 10 nucleotides matching TRBD1. Unmatched junction bases numbered 17, after V lost 4 bases and J lost 11 bases. The CDR3 covers 17 residues. The germline CDR1 and CDR2 sequences are LGHNA and YSLEER.

The chain links TRBV29-1 to TRBJ2-1, with no clear D. This CDR3 has 15 residues. Trimming left V 3 bases short and J 5 bases short, with 17 bases between. Germline V gives CDR1 SQVTM, CDR2 ANQGSEA. In nucleotides, the CDR3 is TGCAGCGTTGAGATTGGTATTGCGGCGGACAATGAGCAGTTCTTC. Amino acid sequence: CSVEIGIAADNEQFF.

This chain uses TRBV25-1 with TRBJ2-2, with D unclear. V shed 2 bases and J shed 4 bases, with 8 bases lying between them. CDR1 is MGHDK and CDR2 is SYGVNS in the germline V gene. This CDR3 region has 14 residues. This CDR3 is CASSEKVVTGELFF. For the CDR3, the DNA is TGTGCCAGCAGTGAAAAGGTGGTCACCGGGGAGCTGTTTTTT.

The chain joins TRBV6-6 to TRBJ1-5; 9 nucleotides line up with TRBD1. V was pared by 2 bases and J by 7 bases, with 6 bases of the junction left unmatched. The CDR3 has 15 amino acids. Per the germline V gene, CDR1 is MNHNY and CDR2 is SVGAGI (reference sequence). The CDR3 loop reads CASSYAVGQGQPQHF. Written as DNA, the CDR3 is TGTGCCAGCAGTTACGCGGTGGGACAGGGACAGCCCCAGCATTTT.

V gene TRBV20-1 combines with J gene TRBJ1-2; D remains unclear. The CDR3 spans 9 residues. With 3 bases removed from V and 6 bases from J, the gap between germline ends came to 2 bases. Germline-derived CDR1 and CDR2 are DFQATT and SNEGSKA (reference sequence). The CDR3 here is CSASDGYTF. The CDR3 nucleotides read TGCAGTGCTAGCGATGGCTACACCTTC.

The chain joins TRBV29-1 to TRBJ1-2, with TRBD1 identical over 10 bases. V was pared by 4 bases and J by 3 bases, with 11 bases of the junction left unmatched. The CDR3 contains 16 residues. Germline V CDR1 and CDR2: SQVTM, ANQGSEA. CDR3 region: CSVVWTGGKEYYGYTF. The CDR3, as DNA: TGCAGCGTTGTCTGGACAGGGGGAAAGGAGTACTATGGCTACACCTTC.

The chain uses TRBV7-6 and TRBJ1-6; the D gene is possibly TRBD1 (5 bases). V gave up 3 bases and J gave up 6 bases, with 12 bases separating them. CDR3 length: 15 residues. CDR1 and CDR2 from the germline V gene are SGHVS and FNYEAQ. CDR3 DNA sequence: TGTGCCAGCAGCTTGGGACCACAACTTAATTCACCCCTCCACTTT. Translated: CASSLGPQLNSPLHF.

The chain uses TRBV7-2 and TRBJ2-2; the D is unclear. Germline-derived CDR1 and CDR2 are SGHTA and FQGNSA. The V end was cut by 3 bases, the J end by 4 bases, with 9 bases between. The CDR3 runs to 14 residues. The CDR3 is CASSFSQTTGELFF. CDR3 DNA: TGTGCCAGCAGCTTCTCCCAGACCACCGGGGAGCTGTTTTTT. Looking up the rest from reference TRBV7-2 and TRBJ2-2 gives the full variable domain: GAGVSQSPSNKVTEKGKDVELRCDPISGHTALYWYRQSLGQGLEFLIYFQGNSAPDKSGLPSDRFSAERTGGSVSTLTIQRTQQEDSAVYLCASSFSQTTGELFFGEGSRLTVL.

This chain links TRBV9 with TRBJ2-3; tentatively, D is TRBD1 or TRBD2 (5 bases each). This CDR3 has 15 residues. CDR1 and CDR2 from the germline V gene are SGDLS and YYNGEE. V was pared by 0 bases and J by 1 base, with 9 bases between. CDR3 coding DNA: TGTGCCAGCAGCGTAGGAGGGGCCCGCACAGATACGCAGTATTTT. Translation gives CASSVGGARTDTQYF.

This clone has a single count. The chain is built from TRBV5-1 and TRBJ2-7, with D possibly TRBD1 on 5 matching bases. The CDR3 has 13 residues. CDR1 is SGHRS, CDR2 YFSETQ, per germline. V lost 4 bases and J 2 bases, leaving 10 bases between the germline ends. The chain's CDR3 is CASSGQGTYEQYF. In DNA form, the CDR3 reads TGCGCCAGCAGCGGGCAGGGAACCTACGAGCAGTACTTC. The full variable domain, completed using reference TRBV5-1 and TRBJ2-7, is KAGVTQTPRYLIKTRGQQVTLSCSPISGHRSVSWYQQTPGQGLQFLFEYFSETQRNKGNFPGRFSGRQFSNSRSEMNVSTLELGDSALYLCASSGQGTYEQYFGPGTRLTVT.

In this sample, this clone turned up many times. The chain carries TRBV5-1 and TRBJ2-5; TRBD2 agrees at 8 bases. J lost 4 bases, V lost 5 bases, and 7 bases had no gene match. CDR3 length: 14 residues. The V gene's germline CDR1 is SGHRS and CDR2 YFSETQ. CDR3 coding DNA: TGCGCCAGCAGGTCGGGGGGGCCTGGAGAGACCCAGTACTTC. Translated: CASRSGGPGETQYF.

The chain employs TRBV5-6 and TRBJ1-2; no firm D call. V was shortened by 5 bases and J by 6 bases, with 11 bases between the two germline ends. The CDR3 consists of 12 residues. Germline V gives CDR1 SGHDT, CDR2 YYEEEE. CDR3 loop: CASSLQYDGYTF. The CDR3 bases are TGTGCCAGCAGTCTCCAGTATGATGGCTACACCTTC.